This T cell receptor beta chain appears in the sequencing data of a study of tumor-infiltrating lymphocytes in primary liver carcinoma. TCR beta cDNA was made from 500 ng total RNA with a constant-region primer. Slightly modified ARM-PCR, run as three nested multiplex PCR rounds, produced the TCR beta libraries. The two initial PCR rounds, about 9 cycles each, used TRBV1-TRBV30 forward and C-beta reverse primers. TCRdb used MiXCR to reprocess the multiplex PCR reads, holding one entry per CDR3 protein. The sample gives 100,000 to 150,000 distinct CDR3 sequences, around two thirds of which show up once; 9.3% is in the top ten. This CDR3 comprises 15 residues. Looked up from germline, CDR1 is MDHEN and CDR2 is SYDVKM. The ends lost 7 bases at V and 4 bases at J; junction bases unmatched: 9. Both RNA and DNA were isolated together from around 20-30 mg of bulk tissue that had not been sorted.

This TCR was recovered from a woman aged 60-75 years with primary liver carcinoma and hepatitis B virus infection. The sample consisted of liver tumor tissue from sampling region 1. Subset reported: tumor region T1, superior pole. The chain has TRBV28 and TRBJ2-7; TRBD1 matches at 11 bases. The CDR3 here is CASIPLGQGAYEQYF. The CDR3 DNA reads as TGTGCCAGCATTCCCTTAGGACAGGGGGCATACGAGCAGTACTTC.